This T cell receptor (beta chain) was captured by sequencing in a study of response to subunit inactivated influenza vaccine. Overall study findings and caveats: That few new T cells are recruited by each seasonal influenza vaccination was the authors' suggestion.

TCRdb analysed the RT-PCR reads with MiXCR anew, one entry per CDR3 protein. The top ten clones hold approximately 11% of a sample with about 830,000 distinct CDR3 sequences, about a fifth of them seen once. This clonotype was seen ten or more times. Its specificity is not known. The TCR comes from a middle-aged man who received an inactivated influenza vaccine. This specimen consisted of PBMCs from blood, obtained more than 4 days after vaccination.

The CDR3 is CAIKGGQGAFYEQYF. CDR3 coding DNA: TGTGCCATCAAGGGCGGTCAGGGGGCCTTCTACGAGCAGTACTTC. The chain has TRBV10-3 and TRBJ2-7; TRBD1 agrees at 8 bases. V shed 7 bases, J shed 3 bases, and the junction held 11 bases outside the gene matches. CDR3 length equals 15 residues. The germline CDR1 and CDR2 sequences are ENHRY and SYGVKD.